What follows describes a single T cell receptor (beta chain). This clonotype has just a few counts. No cognate antigen has been identified for it. The record has no base qualities; no much larger clone is one base away. To demonstrate the VDJtools post-analysis software, TCR beta repertoires were profiled from the peripheral blood of about a dozen young patients with multiple sclerosis. Multiple sclerosis patients were children and adolescents aged about 6 to 15 years. Library creation used PCR. The sequencer listed for this sample is Illumina HiSeq 2500. To reduce PCR and sequencing biases, unique molecular identifiers were built into the TCR beta cDNA libraries. Every 1 to 10 million input T cells yielded roughly 500,000 cDNA molecules, meaning each molecule approximated one T cell. Patient libraries were prepared and sequenced with the same protocol used for the earlier healthy control dataset. Samples belonging to the same batch were prepared together, multiplexed and sequenced on a shared HiSeq lane. The original pipeline was this. Raw barcoded reads were processed with MIGEC, discarding single-read molecular identifier groups before consensus assembly and CDR3 extraction. Clonotype tables were post-analysed with VDJtools, and diversity was normalized by down-sampling all datasets to the smallest sample size. Repertoire overlap clustering matched CDR3 amino acid but not nucleotide sequences to correct batch-related cross-sample contamination. The public sequencing data were trimmed at Q25 with fastp and processed into clonotypes with MiXCR by TCRdb, which kept only in-frame beta chains. Under each unique CDR3 protein, matching rows form one entry showing the most common genes and DNA. TCRdb's processing, not the authors' own work, is the source of the V and J calls. Counted in this sample were roughly 800,000 distinct CDR3 sequences; 30% of them appeared once. The ten largest clonotypes hold around 0.56% of the sample.

The sample is drawn from a study of post-analysis software for immune sequencing data (dated by TCRdb to 2014 to 2015). The study in broad terms: Disease courses on record covered relapsing-remitting, secondary progressive and progressive-relapsing multiple sclerosis, though some patients had no subtype annotation. Patient repertoires were compared against ten to eleven previously published healthy control repertoires from donors aged roughly 6 to 26 years. A subset of samples was prepared in parallel using single-end sample barcoding, then pooled and co-amplified after Illumina adapter ligation. The paper as a whole reports these results and caveats: Significantly higher frequencies in patients than in controls were found for a handful of TRBV segments, including TRBV5-6, TRBV5-1 and TRBV20-1. Significantly lower normalized Chao1 diversity was found in multiple sclerosis patients than in controls, suggesting substantial peripheral T-cell clonal expansion. Direct clustering with F measure revealed strong co-clustering of samples prepared in the same batch, which led to a batch-effect correction. The control group was slightly older than the multiple sclerosis patient group.

CDR1 LGHNA and CDR2 YSLEER were looked up in the germline V gene. Trimming takes 1 base from V and 4 bases from J, and the germline ends sit 10 bases apart. The CDR3, cysteine through phenylalanine, is 14 amino acids long. The CDR3 DNA has 42 bases and is translated from base 1. The sequenced sample consisted of blood. The source is a girl aged 10 to 17 with multiple sclerosis. The rearrangement joined TRBV4-3 to TRBJ1-1; no confident D gene assignment can be made. The base sequence is TGCGCCAGCAGCCAAGTGGGGAGGGCCACTGAAGCTTTCTTT. Its protein product is CASSQVGRATEAFF.